These 7 T cell receptor beta chains were sequenced from one sample in a study of read filtering for tumor transcriptome and immune sequencing. This library used roughly 0.4 ug RNA and molecular barcoded adaptors spanning alpha/delta and beta/gamma chains. From the reads, TCRdb called clonotypes with MiXCR, one entry per CDR3 protein. The sample gives 30,000 to 50,000 distinct CDR3 sequences, roughly 12% of which show up once; roughly a third is in the top ten. Sequencing input: a population of CD138-negative cells sorted from bone marrow. The receptors derive from a donor aged 40 or over with multiple myeloma.

The genes are TRBV4-1 and TRBJ2-5; no reliable D call. The ends were cut back, 3 bases at V and 1 base at J, with 9 bases in the middle. Germline CDR1 and CDR2: MGHRA and YSYEKL. CDR3 length: 14 amino acids. The CDR3 loop reads CASSQTPTQETQYF. CDR3 in DNA: TGCGCCAGCAGCCAGACCCCGACCCAAGAGACCCAGTACTTC.

This clonotype was picked up many times. The chain carries TRBV7-9 and TRBJ2-7; 9 bases agree with TRBD1. The CDR3 is 14 residues long. J gave up 5 bases and V 3 bases, and 5 bases lay outside the gene matches. CDR1 is SEHNR and CDR2 is FQNEAQ in the germline V gene (reference sequence). CDR3 amino acids: CASSFYDRGNEQYF. The CDR3 DNA sequence: TGTGCCAGCAGCTTCTACGACAGGGGGAACGAGCAGTACTTC.

This clonotype was recorded many times. J is TRBJ2-5 and V is TRBV5-1, with 9 positions matching TRBD2. Germline V gene lookup returns CDR1 SGHRS and CDR2 YFSETQ. This CDR3 region has 14 residues. With 2 bases clipped from V and 5 bases from J, the junction kept 4 bases outside the gene matches. CDR3 sequence: CASSFLAGRETQYF. Written as DNA, the CDR3 is TGCGCCAGCAGCTTCCTAGCGGGGAGGGAGACCCAGTACTTC.

At least ten counts were recorded for this clonotype. J is TRBJ1-1 and V is TRBV7-9; 7 bases fit TRBD1. Germline V gives CDR1 SEHNR, CDR2 FQNEAQ (reference sequence). The CDR3 consists of 16 residues. V gave up 5 bases and J gave up 8 bases; unmatched junction bases: 17. In DNA, the CDR3 is TGTGCCAGCAGCACCGAGGGACAGTTTCGGGGGCCAGAAGCTTTCTTT. Protein product: CASSTEGQFRGPEAFF.

About this clonotype itself: Since a much larger clone is just one base distant, this may be a read error. The J gene is TRBJ2-7, the V gene TRBV7-2; tentatively, D is TRBD2 (5 bases). The V gene's germline CDR1 is SGHTA and CDR2 FQGNSA. This CDR3 is built from 14 residues. Here the CDR3 reads CASSRGGSTPEQCF. DNA of the CDR3: TGTGCCAGCAGCCGAGGCGGGTCCACACCCGAGCAGTGCTTC.

This clonotype was counted ten times or more. The rearrangement joins TRBV4-1 to TRBJ2-1; perhaps TRBD2 as D (6 bases). Germline V gene data show CDR1 as MGHRA and CDR2 as YSYEKL. Trimming took 3 bases from V and 8 from J, leaving 14 bases between them. The CDR3 is 14 residues long. The CDR3 loop reads CASSQAQTSDEQFF. In DNA, the CDR3 is TGCGCCAGCAGCCAGGCCCAGACTAGTGATGAGCAGTTCTTC.

Ten or more counts support this clonotype. The V gene is TRBV7-9, the J gene TRBJ1-1, with D uncertain. Germline-derived CDR1 and CDR2 are SEHNR and FQNEAQ (reference sequence). With 7 bases removed from V and 3 bases from J, the gap between germline ends came to 12 bases. This CDR3 spans 13 amino acids. CDR3 sequence (DNA): TGTGCCAGCATGAGGGTTGGATACACTGAAGCTTTCTTT. This gives the protein CASMRVGYTEAFF.